This T cell receptor beta chain was sequenced for a study of T cell repertoires in cytomegalovirus infection. TCRdb used MiXCR to reprocess the reads, holding one entry per CDR3 protein. The profile shows some 100,000 distinct CDR3 sequences, 20% to 30% of them singletons. This clonotype turned up a few times. The J segment lost 0 bases and the V segment lost 5 bases, leaving 5 bases of the junction unmatched. CDR3 length equals 15 residues. In germline, CDR1 is MNHNS, CDR2 SASEGT. The sample comprised CD8+ T cells from PBMCs. The V call is TRBV6-1, the J call TRBJ2-3; 7 bases map to TRBD2. This receptor was obtained from a human donor in good health (CMV status not recorded). Some clones in this sample may be carry-over from other donors' samples. CDR3 protein: CASSPLASSTDTQYF. DNA for the CDR3: TGTGCCAGCAGTCCACTAGCGAGTAGCACAGATACGCAGTATTTT.